The 5 T cell receptor beta chains listed next were all sequenced from one sample in a study of T cells after yellow fever vaccination. TCRdb independently ran MiXCR on the 5' RACE reads; one entry per CDR3 protein. The sample includes around 360,000 distinct CDR3 sequences, around 10% of them seen just once. The sample consisted of PBMCs, taken on the day of the first yellow fever vaccination. All receptors come from a man aged 18 to 35 who received the YFV17D yellow fever vaccine.

The chain is built from TRBV13 and TRBJ2-2; 7 nucleotides match TRBD2. The germline gives CDR1 PRHDT, CDR2 FYEKMQ (reference sequence). This CDR3 has 22 amino acids. Losses at the gene ends were 5 bases for V and 3 bases for J; bases not matched to a gene: 27. This chain's CDR3 is CASSLTSRGLVWPGGHTGELFF. Written as DNA, the CDR3 is TGTGCCAGCAGCCTGACCTCAAGAGGACTAGTTTGGCCGGGGGGACACACCGGGGAGCTGTTTTTT.

This clonotype was recorded a few times. The chain joins TRBV5-6 to TRBJ2-7; TRBD1 is a possible D gene (6 bases). From germline, CDR1 is SGHDT and CDR2 YYEEEE. Deletions cut 0 bases from V and 5 bases from J, with 6 bases between. The CDR3 spans 12 residues. The CDR3: CASSLDRDEQYV. The CDR3 DNA reads TGTGCCAGCAGCTTGGACAGGGACGAGCAGTACGTC.

The chain is built from TRBV5-1 and TRBJ1-2; tentatively, D is TRBD1 (6 bases). Germline V gene sequence: CDR1 SGHRS, CDR2 YFSETQ. Trimming pared 5 bases from V and 4 bases from J, leaving 9 bases between. CDR3 length equals 12 residues. CDR3 coding DNA: TGCGCCAGCAGAATGACAGGCTATGGCTACACCTTC. It encodes CASRMTGYGYTF.

This clonotype was counted a few times. The J gene is TRBJ2-3, the V gene TRBV7-2; D is perhaps TRBD1 (5 bases). The V and J ends lost 5 bases and 1 base respectively, with 13 bases between them. Per germline, CDR1 SGHTA and CDR2 FQGNSA. The length of the CDR3 is 15 residues. The CDR3 is CASSIQGSRTDTQYF. The CDR3 DNA is TGTGCCAGCAGCATCCAGGGATCCCGCACAGATACGCAGTATTTT.

This clonotype was seen a handful of times. The chain is built from TRBV3-1 and TRBJ2-4; 7 positions match TRBD1. The CDR3 extends over 16 amino acids. CDR1 and CDR2 from the germline V gene are LGHDT and YNNKEL (reference sequence). With 4 bases clipped from V and 3 bases from J, the junction kept 9 bases outside the gene matches. Here the CDR3 DNA reads TGTGCCAGCAGCCCACCACCGGGACAGAGCAAAAACATTCAGTACTTC. Translated, it gives CASSPPPGQSKNIQYF.